This note documents a single T cell receptor beta chain sequence. Its target is unknown. Trimming stripped 1 base from V and 4 bases from J, with 7 bases between. The CDR3 covers 13 residues. Germline assignment: CDR1 SGHTA and CDR2 FQGNSA. Repertoires were generated with immunoSEQ multiplex PCR, while TCRdb's copy carries only in-frame clones and drops some. Of roughly 75,000 clones detected, roughly 91% appear once; the ten largest clones hold more than 0.095%. These data originate in a study of graft-versus-host responses after intestinal transplantation. This sample comprised unstimulated CD4+ T cells sorted from spleen or lymph node cells, obtained before intestinal transplant. The clonotype comes from a human donor who received an intestinal transplant. The chain carries TRBV7-2 and TRBJ1-2; D gene ambiguous. CDR3 nucleotides: TGTGCCAGCAGCTTAGGCGGCTCCTATGGCTACACCTTC. Its protein product is CASSLGGSYGYTF.